These 5 T cell receptor beta chains share one sample of origin, sequenced in a study of blood T cell repertoires in COVID-19. The data were produced by immunoSEQ multiplex PCR, yet TCRdb's version contains in-frame clones alone and is incomplete. Of tens of thousands of clones in the sample, roughly 85% were seen once. The material sequenced was peripheral blood. Receptors originate from a man aged 45 to 65 with active or convalescent COVID-19.

This clone was observed once. This chain uses TRBV28 with TRBJ2-5; D is uncertain. Per germline, CDR1 MDHEN and CDR2 SYDVKM. This CDR3 has 16 residues. V was shortened by 8 bases and J by 5 bases, with 24 bases between the two germline ends. CDR3 in amino acids: CASWFAPQQAVETQYF. The CDR3 nucleotides are TGTGCCAGCTGGTTCGCCCCTCAGCAGGCCGTTGAGACCCAGTACTTC.

The rearrangement uses TRBV3-1 (or the pseudogene TRBV3-2) and TRBJ2-5; 11 bases are shared with TRBD1. V was pared by 4 bases and J by 5 bases, with 12 bases of the junction left unmatched. From germline, CDR1 is LGHDT and CDR2 YNNKEL (reference sequence). This CDR3 contains 17 residues. CDR3 residues: CASSRNHRTGGMETQYF. The CDR3 nucleotides read TGTGCCAGCAGCCGGAACCATAGGACAGGGGGCATGGAGACCCAGTACTTC.

The V call is TRBV28, the J call TRBJ1-2, with a weak D call TRBD1 (5 bases). V dropped 2 bases and J dropped 4 bases, with 17 bases sitting between them. Germline V lookup: CDR1 MDHEN, CDR2 SYDVKM. The CDR3 consists of 16 residues. The CDR3 DNA reads as TGTGCCAGCAGTTTAGTTATAGGGAGGGGATCCTATGGCTACACCTTC. Translated: CASSLVIGRGSYGYTF.

The chain uses TRBV3-1 (or the pseudogene TRBV3-2) and TRBJ2-7, with 7 positions matching TRBD1. V gave up 5 bases and J gave up 5 bases; unmatched junction bases: 3. The CDR3 runs to 12 residues. Germline assignment: CDR1 LGHDT and CDR2 YNNKEL (reference sequence). In nucleotides, the CDR3 is TGTGCCAGCAGCAAGACAGGGAACGAGCAGTACTTC. It translates to CASSKTGNEQYF.

The chain recombines TRBV4-3 with TRBJ2-7, with D possibly TRBD2 on 7 matching bases. Germline assignment: CDR1 LGHNA and CDR2 YSLEER. CDR3 length equals 16 residues. Trimming took off 0 bases at V and 9 bases at J, with 21 bases between the two ends. As DNA, the CDR3 is TGCGCCAGCAGCCAAGATCCTGCCGGACGAGGGGGGGGGCAGTACTTC. Translated: CASSQDPAGRGGGQYF.